This T cell receptor beta chain was recovered during a study of human T cells and chemical hapten exposure. As for the study in general: Donors were sensitized with 2% DPC on the upper inner arm. The study's findings and limits: With DPC sensitization, TCRs exceeding 1 in 1000 frequency showed no change.

Time point noted: patch test 1, 2 weeks after DPC sensitization. Treatment: therapeutic diphenylcyclopropenone sensitization with weekly scalp DPC. Authors' processing steps: A per-sample median of around 91,000 TCRs was observed, with counts ranging from about 23,224 to 690,600. TCRdb independently ran MiXCR on the RACE reads; one entry per CDR3 protein. The V and J calls follow TCRdb's processing rather than the paper's. In the table there are tens of thousands of distinct CDR3 sequences, about an eighth of which are singletons. This CDR3 comprises 15 residues. Per the germline V gene, CDR1 is LGHDT and CDR2 is YNNKEL (reference sequence). Germline trimming cut 4 bases from V and 2 bases from J; bases unmatched to any gene: 7. This clonotype was found a few times. Antigen: not known.

The source of this sequence is a woman aged 55-70 years with alopecia areata. Some clones in this sample may be carry-over from other donors' samples. The V and J genes are TRBV3-1 and TRBJ1-1; 7 bases are shared with TRBD1. Sequences were derived from whole blood, sampled in connection with sensitization to the hapten diphenylcyclopropenone (DPC). The CDR3 DNA reads TGTGCCAGCAGCCCCCTCGACAGGGCCAACACTGAAGCTTTCTTT. Residues: CASSPLDRANTEAFF.